Below are 12 T cell receptor beta chains sequenced from a single sample in a study of T cell responses to AZD1222 COVID-19 vaccine. Repertoires were generated with immunoSEQ multiplex PCR, while TCRdb's copy carries only in-frame clones and drops some. The repertoire has roughly 150,000 clones, roughly 92% of them found once; the top ten carry roughly 10%. The sequences come from peripheral blood, collected 28 days after the second AZD1222 dose. These receptors originate from an adult who received the AZD1222 COVID-19 vaccine.

The chain recombines TRBV13 with TRBJ2-1; perhaps TRBD2 as D (6 bases). CDR1 and CDR2 (germline): PRHDT, FYEKMQ (reference sequence). V shed 5 bases and J shed 14 bases, with 16 bases lying between them. The CDR3 spans 12 residues. This chain's CDR3 is CASSRAGRPEFF. The CDR3 nucleotides read TGTGCCAGCAGCCGGGCGGGGAGGCCGGAGTTCTTC.

The chain links TRBV29-1 to TRBJ1-1; TRBD1 agrees at 8 bases. Trimming took 8 bases from V and 5 from J; bases not matched to a gene: 7. The germline gives CDR1 SQVTM, CDR2 ANQGSEA. The CDR3 sequence is 12 residues long. The CDR3: CSIDRGSTEAFF. The CDR3 DNA follows: TGCAGCATAGACAGGGGTTCGACTGAAGCTTTCTTT.

The V gene is TRBV7-2, the J gene TRBJ2-1; possible D gene TRBD2, 6 bases. The V gene lost 5 bases and the J gene lost 8 bases, with 19 bases spanning the gap. The V gene's germline CDR1 is SGHTA and CDR2 FQGNSA. This CDR3 is 15 amino acids long. The chain's CDR3 is CASSPKVGGPHEQFF. The CDR3 bases are TGTGCCAGCAGCCCGAAGGTTGGAGGGCCTCATGAGCAGTTCTTC.

V is TRBV6-6 and J is TRBJ1-1; D unclear. This CDR3 is built from 15 residues. The germline V and J ends were trimmed by 3 bases and 5 bases, with 16 bases remaining between them. Germline values: CDR1 MNHNY, CDR2 SVGAGI (reference sequence). CDR3: CASSYDDGATTEAFF. In DNA, the CDR3 is TGTGCCAGCAGTTATGATGACGGAGCGACAACTGAAGCTTTCTTT.

V gene TRBV6-1 combines with J gene TRBJ1-1, with TRBD1 as a possible D gene (5 bases). V was trimmed by 3 bases and J by 0 bases, leaving 8 bases between them. CDR1 and CDR2 (germline): MNHNS, SASEGT. CDR3 length equals 14 residues. CDR3 sequence reads: CASSERGVNTEAFF. Here the CDR3 DNA reads TGTGCCAGCAGTGAGAGGGGTGTGAACACTGAAGCTTTCTTT.

CDR3 amino acids: CASSQASRGNEKLFF. The CDR3 region has the DNA TGCGCCAGCAGCCAAGCTTCCAGGGGGAATGAAAAACTGTTTTTT. This rearrangement joins TRBV4-3 to TRBJ1-4; 7 nucleotides match TRBD1. The CDR3 covers 15 residues. The germline gives CDR1 LGHNA, CDR2 YSLEER. Trimming removed 1 base from V and 5 bases from J; junction bases left unmatched: 4.

The chain is built from TRBV5-1 and TRBJ1-1; the D gene is possibly TRBD1 (5 bases). V was cut by 0 bases and J by 7 bases, with 10 bases left in between. The CDR3 length is 13 residues. Germline V gives CDR1 SGHRS, CDR2 YFSETQ. The DNA of the CDR3 is TGCGCCAGCAGCTTGGTCGGGGCTCATGAAGCTTTCTTT. Translating gives CASSLVGAHEAFF.

The V gene is TRBV28, the J gene TRBJ1-1, with TRBD1 as a possible D gene (5 bases). CDR1 is MDHEN, CDR2 SYDVKM, per germline. V was clipped by 5 bases and J by 6 bases, with 16 bases between them. CDR3 length: 14 residues. The CDR3 protein is CASSPGWGTPEAFF. CDR3 nucleotides: TGTGCCAGCAGTCCAGGGTGGGGTACCCCTGAAGCTTTCTTT.

This clone appeared a single time. The chain is built from TRBV11-1 and TRBJ2-2, with 9 bases identical to TRBD1. The CDR3 extends over 15 amino acids. Losses at the gene ends were 5 bases for V and 3 bases for J; bases not matched to a gene: 4. Germline V gives CDR1 SGHAT, CDR2 FQDESV (reference sequence). The DNA for the CDR3 is TGTGCCAGCAGCAGGGGACAGGGCCACACCGGGGAGCTGTTTTTT. This gives the protein CASSRGQGHTGELFF.

The rearrangement uses TRBV30 and TRBJ1-5; D possibly corresponds to TRBD1 (5 bases). The V and J ends lost 3 bases and 7 bases respectively, with 10 bases between them. Per the germline V gene, CDR1 is GTSNPN and CDR2 is SVGIG (reference sequence). CDR3 length: 12 residues. The CDR3 is CAWSRDRQPQHF. The CDR3 nucleotides are TGTGCCTGGAGCAGGGACCGGCAGCCCCAGCATTTT.

This sequence joins TRBV5-8 and TRBJ2-1, with 7 positions matching TRBD2. Trimming cost V 4 bases and J 2 bases; bases outside gene matches: 9. The germline V gene encodes CDR1 SGHTS and CDR2 YDEGEE. CDR3 length equals 16 residues. The chain's CDR3 is CASSRAAGLTYNEQFF. In nucleotides, the CDR3 is TGTGCCAGCAGCCGTGCAGCGGGGCTAACCTACAATGAGCAGTTCTTC.

In its sample, this clone was seen a few times. J is TRBJ1-1 and V is TRBV3-1 (or the pseudogene TRBV3-2); the D gene is possibly TRBD1 (5 bases). The CDR3 contains 14 residues. Germline CDR1 reads LGHDT; CDR2 reads YNNKEL (reference sequence). V lost 3 bases to trimming and J lost 5 bases, with 13 bases between them. The CDR3 region has the DNA TGTGCCAGCAGCCAGGGCGGGACGGCTACTGAAGCTTTCTTT. Protein sequence: CASSQGGTATEAFF.